This T cell receptor beta chain was identified during a study of human T cells and chemical hapten exposure. Study as a whole: Donors were sensitized with 2% DPC on the upper inner arm. Slight differences in pooled library volume were the main source of varying TCR yields across samples. Overall study findings and caveats: There was alopecia in the donors, so their immune response may differ from that of healthy people.

Unique molecular identifiers were linked by the library to individual cDNA molecules. TCRdb re-analysed the RACE reads in MiXCR, keeping a single row per CDR3 protein. Of 35,000 to 45,000 distinct CDR3 sequences listed, over 10% are singletons. Trimming at V came to 5 bases and at J to 5 bases, leaving 5 bases not matched to a gene. The germline gives CDR1 SGHAT, CDR2 FQDESV (reference sequence). The CDR3 has 15 residues. The time point is: pre-sensitization, week 0. The treatment here: therapeutic diphenylcyclopropenone sensitization with weekly scalp DPC. Worth noting for this clonotype: What it binds is not known.

The TCR was taken from a woman in her twenties or thirties with alopecia areata. Some clones in this sample may be carry-over from other donors' samples. The specimen comprised whole blood, sampled in connection with sensitization to the hapten diphenylcyclopropenone (DPC). The chain couples TRBV11-1 to TRBJ2-3; 12 bases are shared with TRBD2. The CDR3 nucleotides are TGTGCCAGCAGCCCGCGGACTAGCGGGAAAGATACGCAGTATTTT. Its translation: CASSPRTSGKDTQYF.